This T cell receptor (beta chain) is drawn from a study of blood T cell repertoires in COVID-19. Across the study: COVID-19 samples collected from the United States, Italy and Spain covered acute and convalescent phases.

Profiling relied on immunoSEQ multiplex PCR, and the TCRdb table lists in-frame clones only, not all of them. The table shows around 150,000 clones, with around four fifths occurring only once. Sequenced: peripheral blood. The source of this sequence is a woman aged 80 or over with acute or convalescent COVID-19.

Here the CDR3 reads CASSSPRAYTEAFF. The CDR3 nucleotides are TGTGCCAGCAGTTCCCCGCGAGCGTACACTGAAGCTTTCTTT. The J gene is TRBJ1-1, the V gene TRBV28, with D uncertain. Trimming pared 4 bases from V and 3 bases from J, leaving 12 bases between. Germline V gene sequence: CDR1 MDHEN, CDR2 SYDVKM. The CDR3 has 14 amino acids.